Listed below are T cell receptor beta chains from one sample, sequenced in a study of siplizumab effects on memory and regulatory T cells. TCRdb's copy holds only in-frame clones and misses some; the assay was immunoSEQ multiplex PCR. The profile covers about 13,000 clones, with 30% to 40% appearing a single time and roughly a tenth taken by the ten largest. No antigens are known for them. Sequenced sample: CFSE-low (dividing) CD8+ T cells sorted from an allogeneic mixed lymphocyte reaction. The source of these receptors is a human donor in good health; the cells came from an allogeneic mixed lymphocyte reaction. CDR3s include the opening cysteine and the closing phenylalanine or tryptophan. A D gene is named only where the DNA matches it firmly. The size field is filled for only some rows; it gives once, few, many or a size class.

size	V	J	D	DNA	CDR3
medium-sized	TRBV7-2	TRBJ1-2	NA	TGTGCCAGCAGCTTAGATTTGGGGACAACCTATGGCTACACCTTC	CASSLDLGTTYGYTF
NA	TRBV19	TRBJ1-1	NA	TGTGCCAGTAGTATCGGCCTTTGGCACACTGAAGCTTTCTTT	CASSIGLWHTEAFF
medium-sized	TRBV4-1	TRBJ1-5	NA	TGCGCCAGCAGCCAAGAGGGGGGATGGGCTCAGCCCCAGCATTTT	CASSQEGGWAQPQHF
NA	TRBV4-3	TRBJ2-1	TRBD2	TGCGCCAGCAGCCAACTAGCGGGGCCCTCCTACAATGAGCAGTTCTTC	CASSQLAGPSYNEQFF
NA	TRBV19	TRBJ2-2	TRBD1	TGTGCCAGTAGCCCTGGGACAGGCCGCCGGGAGCTGTTTTTT	CASSPGTGRRELFF
few	TRBV7-9	TRBJ2-5	NA	TGTGCCAGCAGCTCCGCCAGGGAAGGAAGAGAGACCCAGTACTTC	CASSSAREGRETQYF
many	TRBV30	TRBJ2-7	TRBD2	TGTGCCTGGAGGCTAGGGAGCGGGAGGGCCGACGAGCAGTACTTC	CAWRLGSGRADEQYF
NA	TRBV30	TRBJ2-1	NA	TGTGCCTGGAGTGTACTAGGAGGGAGTCTCTACAATGAGCAGTTCTTC	CAWSVLGGSLYNEQFF
medium-sized	TRBV5-1	TRBJ2-1	NA	TGCGCCAGCAGCTTGAATCCGGGGCTAAATGAGCAGTTCTTC	CASSLNPGLNEQFF
few	TRBV4-1	TRBJ2-7	TRBD1	TGCGCCAGCAGCCAAGTAACAGGGGAATACGAGCAGTACTTC	CASSQVTGEYEQYF
few	TRBV9	TRBJ2-1	NA	TGTGCCGGGAGCCGCGGGGACTCCTACAATGAGCAGTTCTTC	CAGSRGDSYNEQFF
NA	TRBV7-9	TRBJ2-1	NA	TGTGCCAGCAGCTCGCGGGGTTCAGGCTTGGATGAGCAGTTCTTC	CASSSRGSGLDEQFF
NA	TRBV2	TRBJ2-7	NA	TGTGCCAGCAGTGTTATAGCGGACGAGCAGTACTTC	CASSVIADEQYF
medium-sized	TRBV5-4	TRBJ1-1	NA	TGTGCCAGCAGCTTGTTGGGGGAGAACACTGAAGCTTTCTTT	CASSLLGENTEAFF
few	TRBV12-5	TRBJ2-5	TRBD2	TGTGCTAGTGTCGATACCGATAGCGGGGGGCCCCAAGAGACCCAGTACTTC	CASVDTDSGGPQETQYF
NA	TRBV30	TRBJ2-3	NA	TGTGCCTGGAGTGTTTCCGGGACCGAGCAGTATTTT	CAWSVSGTEQYF
NA	TRBV27	TRBJ2-1	NA	TGTGCCAGCAGTTTAGCCAGGGCCAATGAGCAGTTCTTC	CASSLARANEQFF
NA	TRBV6-4	TRBJ2-3	TRBD1	TGTGCCAGCGAGCGGACAGGGGGCAGGGGGACAGATACGCAGTATTTT	CASERTGGRGTDTQYF
NA	TRBV28	TRBJ1-1	NA	TGTGCCAGCAGAGAGGTAAGCACTGAAGCTTTCTTT	CASREVSTEAFF
few	TRBV27	TRBJ2-1	TRBD2	TGTGCCAGCAGGGTACTAGCGGGGGCTGATGAGCAGTTCTTC	CASRVLAGADEQFF
few	TRBV11-2	TRBJ2-7	NA	TGTGCCAGCAGCTTAGGTTCCGTATACGAGCAGTACTTC	CASSLGSVYEQYF
medium-sized	TRBV4-3	TRBJ2-3	TRBD2	TGCGCCAGCAGCCAAGATCCTAGCGGGGCAGATACGCAGTATTTT	CASSQDPSGADTQYF
NA	TRBV4-3	TRBJ2-4	NA	TGCGCCAGCAGCCAAGAGAGGGCCTCGAACATTCAGTACTTC	CASSQERASNIQYF
few	TRBV4-1	TRBJ2-3	NA	TGCGCCAGCAGCCACCTAGCTGATACGCAGTATTTT	CASSHLADTQYF
NA	TRBV18	TRBJ2-7	NA	TGTGCCAGCTCACCAGGGCCCGAGCAGTACTTC	CASSPGPEQYF